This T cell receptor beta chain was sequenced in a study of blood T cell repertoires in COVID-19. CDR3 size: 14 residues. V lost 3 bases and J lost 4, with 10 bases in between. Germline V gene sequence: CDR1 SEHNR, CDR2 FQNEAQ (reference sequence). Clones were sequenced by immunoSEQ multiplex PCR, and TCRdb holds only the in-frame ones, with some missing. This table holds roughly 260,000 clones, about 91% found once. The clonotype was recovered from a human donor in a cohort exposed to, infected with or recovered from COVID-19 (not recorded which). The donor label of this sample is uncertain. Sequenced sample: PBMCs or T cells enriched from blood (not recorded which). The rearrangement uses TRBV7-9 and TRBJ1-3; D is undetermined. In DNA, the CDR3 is TGTGCCAGCAGCTTTATACGAGGCGGAAACACCATATATTTT. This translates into CASSFIRGGNTIYF.